This T cell receptor beta chain came from a study of cytomegalovirus exposure and HLA in healthy donors. CDR1 and CDR2 from the germline V gene are SQVTM and ANQGSEA. The CDR3 runs 8 residues. The V end was cut by 3 bases, the J end by 13 bases, with 3 bases between. Repertoires were generated with immunoSEQ multiplex PCR, while TCRdb's copy carries only in-frame clones and drops some. The sample contains approximately 270,000 clones, almost 90% of which appear only once. Turning to this clone: Antigen specificity is unknown.

The study's findings and limits: Altogether, some 160 TCR beta chains were recorded as cytomegalovirus-associated. Subsequent analysis found a tendency for first-cohort TCR clusters to co-occur within the 90 to 150 validation repertoires. Reportedly, diagnosis of cytomegalovirus status by the classifier showed high specificity and sensitivity. The study found most TCR sequences rare, yet found some public TCRs in many donors.

Sequenced sample: PBMCs. The sequence was collected from a young woman in good health and CMV-seronegative. V and J are TRBV29-1 and TRBJ2-2; no clear D gene. The CDR3 DNA reads as TGCAGCGTTGACGGGCTGTTTTTT. Residues: CSVDGLFF.